This T cell receptor beta chain was sequenced during a study of blood T cell repertoires in COVID-19. Across the whole study: Samples came from the United States, Italy and Spain, spanning acute and convalescent COVID-19.

Profiled with immunoSEQ multiplex PCR; TCRdb holds only in-frame clones, not every one. Of about 180,000 clones in the sample, 86% are singletons; the top ten hold over 7%. All enrollees were about 18 to 90 years old and from 20 to 25 US areas. The sequenced sample was PBMCs or T cells enriched from blood (not recorded which). The source is a woman between 25 and 40 years old who had recovered from COVID-19.

The CDR3 region has the DNA TGTGCCAGCAGCTTAGGTCAGGGTTACTACGAGCAGTACTTC. This gives the protein CASSLGQGYYEQYF. This rearrangement joins TRBV11-2 to TRBJ2-7; tentatively, D is TRBD1 (5 bases). This CDR3 region has 14 residues. V gave up 1 base and J gave up 3 bases, with 10 bases separating them. CDR1 SGHAT and CDR2 FQNNGV come from the germline V gene.